This TCR beta chain was sequenced during a study of T cell responses to AZD1222 COVID-19 vaccine. Overall study findings and caveats: No repertoire was sampled before or during the peak T cell response, only after it.

The assay was immunoSEQ multiplex PCR, and TCRdb's table has in-frame clones only and misses some. The table lists about 110,000 clones, 87% of them singletons. About this clone itself: Its antigen is unidentified.

Sample: peripheral blood, taken 28 days after the second AZD1222 dose. The TCR originated in an adult who received the AZD1222 COVID-19 vaccine.

CDR3 sequence (DNA): TGCAGCGTTGGACTCGAGGGGAGGGAGCAGTTCTTC. It codes for CSVGLEGREQFF. V is TRBV29-1 and J is TRBJ2-1; D is perhaps TRBD2 (6 bases). The CDR3 spans 12 residues. V was cut by 4 bases and J by 10 bases, with 14 bases left in between. Germline CDR1 SQVTM, CDR2 ANQGSEA.